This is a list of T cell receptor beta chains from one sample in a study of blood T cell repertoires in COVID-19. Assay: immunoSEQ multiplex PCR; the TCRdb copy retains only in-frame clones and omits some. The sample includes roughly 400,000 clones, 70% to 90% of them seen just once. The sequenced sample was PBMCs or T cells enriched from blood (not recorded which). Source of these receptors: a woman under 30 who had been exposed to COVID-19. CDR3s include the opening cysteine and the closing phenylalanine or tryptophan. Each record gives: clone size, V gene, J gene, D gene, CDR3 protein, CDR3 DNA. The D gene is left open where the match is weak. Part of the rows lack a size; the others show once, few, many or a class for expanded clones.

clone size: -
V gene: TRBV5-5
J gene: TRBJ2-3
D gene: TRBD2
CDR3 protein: CASSFRRLAGGPASDTQYF
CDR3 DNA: TGTGCCAGCAGCTTCCGAAGACTAGCGGGAGGGCCCGCCTCAGATACGCAGTATTTT

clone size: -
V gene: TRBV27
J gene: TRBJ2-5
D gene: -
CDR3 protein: CASSLKRVWETQYF
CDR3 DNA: TGTGCCAGCAGTTTAAAGCGGGTCTGGGAGACCCAGTACTTC

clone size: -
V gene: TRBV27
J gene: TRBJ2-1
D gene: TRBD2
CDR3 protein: CASSFAGEYDEQFF
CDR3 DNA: TGTGCCAGCAGTTTTGCGGGAGAGTACGATGAGCAGTTCTTC

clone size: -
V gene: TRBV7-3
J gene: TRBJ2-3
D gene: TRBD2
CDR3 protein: CASSTGLAGFTDTQYF
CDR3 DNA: TGTGCCAGCAGCACGGGACTAGCGGGTTTCACAGATACGCAGTATTTT

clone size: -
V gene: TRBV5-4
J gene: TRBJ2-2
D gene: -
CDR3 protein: CASSWEVRGGELFF
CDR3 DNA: TGTGCCAGCAGCTGGGAGGTCCGGGGTGGGGAGCTGTTTTTT

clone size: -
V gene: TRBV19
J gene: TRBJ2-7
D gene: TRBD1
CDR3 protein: CASSPGQGFYEQYF
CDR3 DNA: TGTGCCAGTAGCCCGGGACAGGGCTTCTACGAGCAGTACTTC

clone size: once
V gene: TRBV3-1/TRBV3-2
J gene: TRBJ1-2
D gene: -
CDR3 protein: CASSQDNPGGGYTF
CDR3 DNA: TGTGCCAGCAGCCAAGATAACCCGGGAGGTGGCTACACCTTC

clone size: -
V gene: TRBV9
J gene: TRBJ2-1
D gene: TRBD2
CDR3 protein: CASSSREGEYNEQFF
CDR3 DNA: TGTGCCAGCAGCAGCAGGGAGGGCGAATACAATGAGCAGTTCTTC

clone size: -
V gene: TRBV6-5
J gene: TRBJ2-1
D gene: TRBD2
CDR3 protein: CASSSRTSGGAGEQFF
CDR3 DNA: TGTGCCAGCAGTTCACGGACTAGCGGGGGGGCCGGGGAGCAGTTCTTC

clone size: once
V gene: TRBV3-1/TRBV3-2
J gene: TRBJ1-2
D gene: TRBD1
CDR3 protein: CASSQTGGGYGYTF
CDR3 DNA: TGTGCCAGCAGCCAGACAGGGGGAGGCTATGGCTACACCTTC

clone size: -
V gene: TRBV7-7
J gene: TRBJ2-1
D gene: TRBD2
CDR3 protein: CASSLGGGVVNNEQFF
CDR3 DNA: TGTGCCAGCAGCTTAGGCGGGGGGGTAGTTAACAATGAGCAGTTCTTC

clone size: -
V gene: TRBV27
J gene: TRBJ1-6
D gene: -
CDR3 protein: CASSLSAYNSPLHF
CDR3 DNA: TGTGCCAGCAGTTTATCCGCCTATAATTCACCCCTCCACTTT

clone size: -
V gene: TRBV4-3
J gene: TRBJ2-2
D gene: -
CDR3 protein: CASSQEPITTANTGELFF
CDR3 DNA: TGCGCCAGCAGCCAAGAACCGATAACAACCGCGAACACCGGGGAGCTGTTTTTT

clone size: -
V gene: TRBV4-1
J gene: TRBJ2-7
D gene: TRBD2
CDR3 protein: CASSVRLAGEYEQYF
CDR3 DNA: TGCGCCAGCAGCGTTAGACTAGCGGGAGAATACGAGCAGTACTTC

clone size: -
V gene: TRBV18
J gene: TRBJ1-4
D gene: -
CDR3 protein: CASSPQAQGGEKLFF
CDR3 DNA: TGTGCCAGCTCACCTCAGGCACAGGGTGGGGAAAAACTGTTTTTT

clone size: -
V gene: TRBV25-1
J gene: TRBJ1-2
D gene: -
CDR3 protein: CASQNTGRWGGYTF
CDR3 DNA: TGTGCCAGCCAGAATACAGGGCGGTGGGGTGGCTACACCTTC